The 15 T cell receptor beta chains below all came from one sample that was sequenced in a study of shared clonotypes between healthy human individuals. Repertoires were generated with immunoSEQ multiplex PCR, while TCRdb's copy carries only in-frame clones and drops some. This sample yields approximately 2,200,000 clones, of which more than 85% are seen a single time; 1.5% to 2% belongs to the top ten. Terminally differentiated effector memory CD45RA+ cells were excluded by CCR7 positive selection of CD45RO-negative cells. Sequencing used naive CD8+ T cells from PBMCs. The receptor source for this set is a man between 18 and 29 years old in good health. Some clones in this sample may be carry-over from other donors' samples.

The CDR3: CAIPGLARSAGELFF. The CDR3 DNA reads as TGTGCCATCCCGGGACTAGCAAGAAGTGCCGGGGAGCTGTTTTTT. The V and J genes are TRBV5-8 and TRBJ2-2; TRBD2 matches at 9 bases. Germline V gene sequence: CDR1 SGHTS, CDR2 YDEGEE. CDR3 length: 15 amino acids. The trim removed 9 bases at V and 6 bases at J, leaving 12 bases unmatched. Together with reference TRBV5-8 and TRBJ2-2, the CDR3 gives the full variable domain: EAGVTQSPTHLIKTRGQQATLRCSPISGHTSVYWYQQALGLGLQFLLWYDEGEERNRGNFPPRFSGRQFPNYSSELNVNALELEDSALYLCAIPGLARSAGELFFGEGSRLTVL.

The CDR3 spells CASSPTKESLGNYEQYF. CDR3 bases: TGTGCCAGCAGTCCAACAAAGGAATCCTTGGGGAACTACGAGCAGTACTTC. The chain recombines TRBV28 with TRBJ2-7; unclear D gene. The CDR3 is made up of 17 amino acids. V was trimmed by 5 bases and J by 3 bases, leaving 23 bases between them. Germline V gives CDR1 MDHEN, CDR2 SYDVKM.

This clone came up once. CDR3 DNA: TGTGCCAGCAGCCGAAAACTAGCGGGAGGGGATGAGCAGTTCTTC. It codes for CASSRKLAGGDEQFF. The V and J genes are TRBV11-2 and TRBJ2-1; 13 bases align to TRBD2. Germline V gene lookup returns CDR1 SGHAT and CDR2 FQNNGV. J gave up 8 bases and V 5 bases, and 6 bases lay outside the gene matches. This CDR3 is built from 15 residues.

This sequence joins TRBV2 and TRBJ1-5; 10 bases are a match to TRBD1. This CDR3 is 15 amino acids long. The J segment lost 2 bases and the V segment lost 6 bases, leaving 4 bases of the junction unmatched. Per the germline V gene, CDR1 is SNHLY and CDR2 is FYNNEI. CDR3 protein: CASSRQGARNQPQHF. In DNA form, the CDR3 reads TGTGCCAGCAGCCGACAGGGGGCTCGCAATCAGCCCCAGCATTTT.

The chain couples TRBV4-2 to TRBJ2-7; possible D gene TRBD2, 6 bases. This CDR3 is built from 15 residues. Trimming took off 0 bases at V and 3 bases at J, with 12 bases between the two ends. Germline V lookup: CDR1 LGHNA, CDR2 YNFKEQ. The CDR3 bases are TGTGCCAGCAGCCAAGAAGGAGCGGGCCTCTACGAGCAGTACTTC. Protein sequence: CASSQEGAGLYEQYF.

The rearrangement uses TRBV4-1 and TRBJ2-7, with TRBD2 as a possible D gene (6 bases). In germline, CDR1 is MGHRA, CDR2 YSYEKL. This CDR3 has 13 residues. Deletions cut 6 bases from V and 2 bases from J, with 11 bases between. In DNA form, the CDR3 reads TGCGCCAGCAGAGGAGGAGGGGCCTACGAGCAGTACTTC. It specifies CASRGGGAYEQYF.

The chain uses TRBV27 and TRBJ2-3; unclear D gene. Trimming stripped 3 bases from V and 6 bases from J, with 10 bases between. This CDR3 has 13 amino acids. Germline CDR1 MNHEY, CDR2 SMNVEV (reference sequence). CDR3 residues: CASSFAARDTQYF. The CDR3 bases are TGTGCCAGCAGTTTCGCCGCCCGGGATACGCAGTATTTT.

V is TRBV28 and J is TRBJ2-7, with a weak D call TRBD1 (6 bases). CDR1 is MDHEN and CDR2 is SYDVKM in the germline V gene. The V end lost 5 bases, the J end lost 0 bases, and 14 bases lay between the germline ends. The CDR3 covers 15 residues. CDR3: CASSPRDNPSYEQYF. In DNA form, the CDR3 reads TGTGCCAGCAGTCCCCGGGACAACCCCTCCTACGAGCAGTACTTC.

Concerning this clone: This sample also contains other DNA sequences that code for the same CDR3. The rearrangement joins TRBV27 to TRBJ2-7, with D unclear. The CDR3 length is 13 residues. Trimming pared 4 bases from V and 0 bases from J, leaving 7 bases between. Germline V gene lookup returns CDR1 MNHEY and CDR2 SMNVEV (reference sequence). In DNA form, the CDR3 reads TGTGCCAGCAGTTACGGAGCCTCCTACGAGCAGTACTTC. Protein: CASSYGASYEQYF.

Remarks on this clone: This specimen includes other DNA sequences encoding the same CDR3. This CDR3 is CASSPWTGYNEQFF. Here the CDR3 DNA reads TGTGCCAGCAGCCCGTGGACGGGCTACAATGAGCAGTTCTTC. This sequence joins TRBV7-9 and TRBJ2-1; unclear D gene. CDR1 is SEHNR, CDR2 FQNEAQ, per germline (reference sequence). Trimming removed 5 bases at V and 3 bases at J, with 11 bases between. The CDR3 length is 14 residues.

V and J are TRBV15 and TRBJ2-1; 9 bases line up with TRBD2. Trimming cost V 7 bases and J 3 bases; bases outside gene matches: 7. CDR1 LNHNV and CDR2 YYDKDF come from the germline V gene (reference sequence). The CDR3 totals 15 residues. DNA of the CDR3: TGTGCCACCATGGCTAGCGGGGCTCTCTACAATGAGCAGTTCTTC. The encoded protein is CATMASGALYNEQFF.

The chain carries TRBV28 and TRBJ1-3; D unclear. Between the trimmed V and J ends, which lost 3 bases and 0 bases, there was a span of 9 bases. From germline, CDR1 is MDHEN and CDR2 SYDVKM. The CDR3 totals 15 residues. CDR3 bases: TGTGCCAGCAGTTTCTTTTCGTCCTCTGGAAACACCATATATTTT. It yields the protein CASSFFSSSGNTIYF.

The chain recombines TRBV7-9 with TRBJ1-3, with 9 bases matching TRBD1. V trimming: 1 base; J trimming: 7 bases; junction bases outside the gene matches: 14. This CDR3 has 18 amino acids. Germline CDR1 SEHNR, CDR2 FQNEAQ (reference sequence). The CDR3 sequence is CASSLGGAQGALENTIYF. In DNA, the CDR3 is TGTGCCAGCAGCTTAGGGGGAGCACAGGGGGCCCTTGAGAACACCATATATTTT.

This chain uses TRBV7-9 with TRBJ1-1; D might be TRBD1 (6 bases). The CDR3 runs to 11 residues. The germline V gene encodes CDR1 SEHNR and CDR2 FQNEAQ (reference sequence). With 5 bases removed from V and 7 bases from J, the gap between germline ends came to 8 bases. The CDR3 nucleotides are TGTGCCAGCAGCGACAGGATTGAAGCTTTCTTT. Protein sequence: CASSDRIEAFF.

This clone was counted a few times. The gene calls are TRBV15 and TRBJ1-1, with D unclear. The CDR3 runs 9 residues. Germline CDR1 and CDR2: LNHNV and YYDKDF (reference sequence). V was pared by 5 bases and J by 10 bases, with 5 bases between. This CDR3 is CATSPGAFF. In DNA form, the CDR3 reads TGTGCCACCAGCCCCGGAGCTTTCTTT.